This TCR beta chain is drawn from a study of blood T cell repertoires in COVID-19. Looking at the study overall: Both acute and convalescent COVID-19 samples were obtained from the United States, Italy and Spain. PBMCs, B-cell-depleted T cells, or T cells provided the cDNA or gDNA that made up the material.

Sequencing used immunoSEQ multiplex PCR; TCRdb keeps in-frame clones, though not all of them. Altogether 150,000 to 160,000 clones are present, 75% to 90% being singletons, with the ten largest covering about 16%. The sequence was obtained from a woman aged 40 to 49 with acute or convalescent COVID-19. Sequencing was carried out using peripheral blood.

The CDR3 nucleotides are TGTGCCAGCAGCCCCTTGGGGGGTGGGGGGACTGAAGCTTTCTTT. Its protein is CASSPLGGGGTEAFF. The chain uses TRBV11-2 and TRBJ1-1, with D perhaps TRBD1 (5 bases). V lost 5 bases to trimming and J lost 5 bases, with 18 bases between them. This CDR3 region has 15 residues. The germline gives CDR1 SGHAT, CDR2 FQNNGV.